The source of this TCR beta chain is a study of identical twins. This CDR3 comprises 13 residues. The germline V gene has CDR1 SGHVS and CDR2 FQNEAQ. Trimming left V 1 base short and J 2 bases short, with 5 bases between. Each CDR3 protein is one row after TCRdb ran MiXCR on the 5' RACE reads. The sample lists 500,000 to 700,000 distinct CDR3 sequences; roughly 7.1% were seen once. This clonotype was found many times. The same sample was also studied in work on yellow fever vaccine responses in identical twins. That report adds: A vaccine T cell response that seemed partly convergent and partly personalized was reported in twins.

The rearrangement uses TRBV7-8 and TRBJ2-5; D unclear. The source material was PBMCs. This receptor was identified in a woman under 30 in good health. DNA for the CDR3: TGTGCCAGCAGCTTAGTTCAGCAAGAGACCCAGTACTTC. This translates into CASSLVQQETQYF.